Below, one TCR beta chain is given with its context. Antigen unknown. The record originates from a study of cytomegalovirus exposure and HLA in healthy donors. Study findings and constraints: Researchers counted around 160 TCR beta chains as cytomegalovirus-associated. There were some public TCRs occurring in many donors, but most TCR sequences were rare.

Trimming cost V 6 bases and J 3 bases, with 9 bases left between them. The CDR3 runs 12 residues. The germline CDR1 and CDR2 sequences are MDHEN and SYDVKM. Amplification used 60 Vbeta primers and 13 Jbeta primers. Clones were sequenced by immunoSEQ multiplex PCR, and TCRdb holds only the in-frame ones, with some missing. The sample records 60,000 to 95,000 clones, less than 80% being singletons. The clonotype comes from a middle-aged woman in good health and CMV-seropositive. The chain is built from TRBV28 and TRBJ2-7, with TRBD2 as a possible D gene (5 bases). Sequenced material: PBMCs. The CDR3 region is CASRRGLYEQYF. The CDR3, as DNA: TGTGCCAGCAGGAGAGGGCTCTACGAGCAGTACTTC. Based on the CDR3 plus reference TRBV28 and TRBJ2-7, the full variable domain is DVKVTQSSRYLVKRTGEKVFLECVQDMDHENMFWYRQDPGLGLRLIYFSYDVKMKEKGDIPEGYSVSREKKERFSLILESASTNQTSMYLCASRRGLYEQYFGPGTRLTVT.